These T cell receptor beta chains were read from a single sample in a study of naive and memory T cell subsets. TCRdb re-called the 5' RACE reads with MiXCR, one entry per CDR3 protein. The data show about 60,000 distinct CDR3 sequences, with 7% to 8% seen just once and about 19% held by the top ten. Receptor source: a female donor in good health. Both conserved end residues are part of each CDR3. The order of the fields is J gene, clone size, D gene, V gene, CDR3 protein, CDR3 DNA. A D gene is named only where the DNA matches it firmly. Expanded clones are given a class, and other clones once, few, many or no size at all.

TRBJ1-1	many	.	TRBV20-1	CSARDIQGADTEAFF	TGCAGTGCTAGAGATATCCAGGGAGCAGACACTGAAGCTTTCTTT
TRBJ1-4	.	.	TRBV5-1	CASSRGTTNEKLFF	TGCGCCAGCAGCCGTGGAACAACTAATGAAAAACTGTTTTTT
TRBJ2-2	.	.	TRBV7-9	CASSSTGNGELFF	TGTGCCAGCAGTTCTACAGGGAACGGGGAGCTGTTTTTT
TRBJ2-1	.	.	TRBV3-1	CASSQGQPNEQFF	TGTGCCAGCAGCCAAGGCCAGCCCAATGAGCAGTTCTTC
TRBJ1-2	.	.	TRBV30	CAWSGVNLRGYGYTF	TGTGCCTGGAGCGGGGTCAACCTCCGTGGGTATGGCTACACCTTC
TRBJ2-2	few	.	TRBV7-8	CASSPGRVNTGELFF	TGTGCCAGCAGCCCGGGACGGGTGAACACCGGGGAGCTGTTTTTT
TRBJ1-5	.	.	TRBV19	CASSDTGPYQPQHF	TGTGCCAGTAGTGACACAGGACCCTATCAGCCCCAGCATTTT
TRBJ2-1	many	TRBD2	TRBV5-1	CASSLDGLATNEQFF	TGCGCCAGCAGCTTGGATGGACTAGCGACAAATGAGCAGTTCTTC
TRBJ1-2	many	TRBD1	TRBV5-5	CASSYGQDFFGYTF	TGTGCCAGCAGCTATGGACAGGACTTTTTTGGCTACACCTTC
TRBJ2-5	few	TRBD1	TRBV6-2/TRBV6-3	CASSRSDRGPETQYF	TGTGCCAGCAGCCGCTCGGACAGGGGGCCAGAGACCCAGTACTTC
TRBJ2-1	.	TRBD2	TRBV9	CASSVGLAGDYEQFF	TGTGCCAGCAGCGTAGGGTTAGCGGGAGATTATGAGCAGTTCTTC
TRBJ1-2	many	TRBD1	TRBV20-1	CSARPGQGDYGYTF	TGCAGTGCTAGACCGGGACAGGGGGATTATGGCTACACCTTC
TRBJ1-1	many	.	TRBV6-5	CASRRTDTEAFF	TGTGCCAGCAGGCGGACAGACACTGAAGCTTTCTTT
TRBJ2-2	once	TRBD2	TRBV29-1	CTAVFGTSNTGELFF	TGCACCGCAGTATTCGGGACTAGCAACACCGGGGAGCTGTTTTTT
TRBJ2-4	.	.	TRBV7-8	CASSWSYKNIQYF	TGTGCCAGCAGCTGGAGTTACAAAAACATTCAGTACTTC
TRBJ1-2	.	TRBD1	TRBV6-5	CASTVGTGGSGDTF	TGTGCCAGCACCGTGGGGACAGGGGGATCGGGCGACACCTTC
TRBJ2-3	.	.	TRBV18	CASSRRATEDFSTDTQYF	TGTGCCAGCTCCCGAAGGGCTACAGAGGATTTTAGCACAGATACGCAGTATTTT
TRBJ2-3	.	.	TRBV6-6	CASSYSWDTQYF	TGTGCCAGCAGTTACTCTTGGGATACGCAGTATTTT
TRBJ2-7	.	TRBD1	TRBV28	CASSLLSDRVGSSYEQYF	TGTGCCAGCAGTTTACTCAGCGACAGGGTTGGGAGCTCCTACGAGCAGTACTTC
TRBJ2-3	.	.	TRBV6-5	CASRKDRSTDTQYF	TGTGCCAGCAGAAAGGACAGAAGCACAGATACGCAGTATTTT
TRBJ1-2	.	TRBD1	TRBV6-5	CASSYSTGTGVDYGYTF	TGTGCCAGCAGTTACTCGACCGGGACAGGGGTTGACTATGGCTACACCTTC
TRBJ2-7	few	TRBD1	TRBV5-1	CASSLRQGVNEQYF	TGCGCCAGCAGCTTGAGACAGGGGGTCAACGAGCAGTACTTC
TRBJ2-5	.	TRBD2	TRBV27	CASSLIAGGAHQETQYF	TGTGCCAGCAGTTTAATAGCGGGGGGGGCACATCAAGAGACCCAGTACTTC
TRBJ1-1	.	TRBD1	TRBV7-2	CASTGTGGGGAFF	TGTGCCAGCACCGGGACAGGGGGCGGTGGCGCTTTCTTT
TRBJ1-1	.	TRBD1	TRBV5-1	CASAEQGHIGTVNTEAFF	TGCGCCAGCGCGGAACAGGGTCATATCGGGACAGTGAACACTGAAGCTTTCTTT
TRBJ2-1	.	TRBD2	TRBV19	CASSIGLAGVDEQFF	TGTGCCAGTAGTATAGGGTTAGCGGGAGTGGATGAGCAGTTCTTC
TRBJ2-5	.	TRBD1	TRBV19	CASSSGRTQGETQYF	TGTGCCAGTAGTAGTGGGCGGACACAGGGGGAGACCCAGTACTTC
TRBJ2-7	few	TRBD2	TRBV11-3	CASSSSGKSYEQYF	TGTGCCAGCAGCTCTAGCGGGAAGTCGTACGAGCAGTACTTC
TRBJ2-1	.	.	TRBV7-3	CASSLKGQSSNEQFF	TGTGCCAGCAGCTTAAAGGGGCAGAGTTCCAATGAGCAGTTCTTC
TRBJ1-5	.	TRBD1	TRBV4-2	CASSQDSGQADSNQPQHF	TGTGCCAGCAGCCAAGATTCAGGACAGGCCGATAGCAATCAGCCCCAGCATTTT
TRBJ1-3	.	.	TRBV9	CASSGTRGFGNTIYF	TGTGCCAGCAGTGGGACGAGGGGGTTCGGAAACACCATATATTTT
TRBJ1-5	.	.	TRBV20-1	CSATSRESNQPQHF	TGCAGTGCTACCTCAAGGGAAAGCAATCAGCCCCAGCATTTT
TRBJ1-3	many	.	TRBV11-2	CASSTRQQNTIYF	TGTGCCAGCAGCACCCGACAGCAAAACACCATATATTTT
TRBJ1-5	.	.	TRBV28	CASSPDRRSQPQHF	TGTGCCAGCAGCCCGGACAGACGATCCCAGCCCCAGCATTTT
TRBJ2-1	few	.	TRBV7-9	CATHPTRGYHEQFF	TGTGCCACCCATCCTACAAGGGGTTACCATGAGCAGTTCTTC
TRBJ2-2	many	.	TRBV12-3/TRBV12-4	CASRKGNLDTGELFF	TGTGCCAGCAGGAAGGGAAATTTGGACACCGGGGAGCTGTTTTTT
TRBJ1-1	.	TRBD1	TRBV6-2/TRBV6-3	CASRGQGAVDTEAFF	TGTGCCAGCAGGGGACAGGGGGCAGTGGACACTGAAGCTTTCTTT
TRBJ2-3	.	.	TRBV11-2	CASIRHEADTQYF	TGTGCCAGCATACGCCACGAGGCAGATACGCAGTATTTT
TRBJ2-3	few	.	TRBV6-5	CASSYFRGASDTQYF	TGTGCCAGCAGTTATTTCAGGGGGGCATCAGATACGCAGTATTTT
TRBJ2-7	many	TRBD1	TRBV6-5	CASSYGTGGEGQYF	TGTGCCAGCAGTTACGGGACAGGGGGCGAAGGGCAGTACTTC
TRBJ1-2	many	TRBD1	TRBV6-5	CASSYSMGEGAAGYTF	TGTGCCAGCAGTTACTCGATGGGGGAGGGGGCGGCTGGCTACACCTTC
TRBJ2-7	few	.	TRBV27	CASSLWGGEQYF	TGTGCCAGCAGTTTATGGGGCGGGGAGCAGTACTTC
TRBJ2-1	few	TRBD1	TRBV6-5	CASSYSTGGWGNEQFF	TGTGCCAGCAGTTACTCGACAGGGGGTTGGGGCAATGAGCAGTTCTTC
TRBJ2-5	.	.	TRBV2	CASTRDGFRTQYF	TGTGCCAGCACTCGCGACGGTTTCAGGACCCAGTACTTC
TRBJ2-1	few	.	TRBV12-3/TRBV12-4	CASRTGNLRGRSYNEQFF	TGTGCCAGCAGGACTGGGAACCTGCGGGGCCGCTCCTACAATGAGCAGTTCTTC
TRBJ2-2	few	TRBD1	TRBV9	CASSPRGLNTGELFF	TGTGCCAGCAGCCCAAGGGGGCTGAACACCGGGGAGCTGTTTTTT
TRBJ1-2	many	TRBD1	TRBV10-3	CAVRTGTGRHGYTF	TGTGCCGTACGGACCGGGACAGGGAGGCATGGCTACACCTTC
TRBJ1-2	many	.	TRBV10-3	CAIIDGRQTGYTF	TGTGCCATCATCGATGGGCGGCAGACTGGCTACACCTTC
TRBJ2-4	few	.	TRBV5-1	CASSQNPAGDIQYF	TGCGCCAGCAGTCAAAATCCTGCCGGAGACATTCAGTACTTC
TRBJ1-5	many	.	TRBV20-1	CSAAGRSYTYQPQHF	TGCAGTGCTGCCGGGAGATCTTATACCTATCAGCCCCAGCATTTT
TRBJ2-1	few	.	TRBV19	CASSPRSLGVTNEQFF	TGTGCCAGTAGTCCGAGGAGTCTGGGGGTCACAAATGAGCAGTTCTTC
TRBJ1-5	many	.	TRBV28	CASTTSGAQHF	TGTGCCAGCACAACTTCGGGAGCCCAGCATTTT
TRBJ1-2	many	.	TRBV28	CASSSGPWKYGYTF	TGTGCCAGCAGTTCGGGACCGTGGAAATATGGCTACACCTTC
TRBJ2-5	.	.	TRBV5-4	CASSLPRSGRDEETQYF	TGTGCCAGCAGCTTGCCCCGATCAGGGCGTGATGAAGAGACCCAGTACTTC
TRBJ1-2	few	.	TRBV14	CASSRGGRDGYTF	TGTGCCAGCAGCCGGGGGGGCCGCGATGGCTACACCTTC
TRBJ2-1	many	TRBD2	TRBV7-8	CASSSLAGSYNEQFF	TGTGCCAGCAGCTCACTAGCGGGGTCCTACAATGAGCAGTTCTTC
TRBJ2-7	.	.	TRBV3-1	CASSRTASYEQYF	TGTGCCAGCAGCCGGACAGCCAGCTACGAGCAGTACTTC